One T cell receptor (beta chain) is described in this entry. Assay: immunoSEQ multiplex PCR; the TCRdb copy retains only in-frame clones and omits some. The data contain under 200,000 clones, approximately 81% of them seen just once; the ten biggest clones take up roughly 15%. These data come from a study of blood T cell repertoires in COVID-19. The origin of this receptor is a man aged 18 to 30 with active or convalescent COVID-19. The material sequenced was peripheral blood.

CDR3 sequence reads: CASSLGERGGGETQYF. As DNA, the CDR3 is TGTGCCAGCAGCTTGGGAGAGCGGGGGGGCGGAGAGACCCAGTACTTC. The gene calls are TRBV5-5 and TRBJ2-5; 10 nucleotides match TRBD2. V lost 0 bases to trimming and J lost 4 bases; unmatched junction nucleotides: 6. This CDR3 is built from 16 residues. Germline assignment: CDR1 SGHKS and CDR2 YYEKEE (reference sequence).